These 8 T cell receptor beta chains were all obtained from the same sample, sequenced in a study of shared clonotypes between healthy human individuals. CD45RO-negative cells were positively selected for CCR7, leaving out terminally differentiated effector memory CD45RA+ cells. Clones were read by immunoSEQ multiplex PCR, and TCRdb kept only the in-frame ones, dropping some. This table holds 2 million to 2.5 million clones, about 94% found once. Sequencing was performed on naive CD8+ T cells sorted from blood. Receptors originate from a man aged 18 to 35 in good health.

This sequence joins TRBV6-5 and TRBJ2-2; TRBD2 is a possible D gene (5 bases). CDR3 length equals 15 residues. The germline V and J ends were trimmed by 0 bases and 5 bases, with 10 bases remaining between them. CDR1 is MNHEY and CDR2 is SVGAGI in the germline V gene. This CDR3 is CASSYSPEETGELFF. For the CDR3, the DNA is TGTGCCAGCAGTTACTCGCCGGAGGAAACCGGGGAGCTGTTTTTT.

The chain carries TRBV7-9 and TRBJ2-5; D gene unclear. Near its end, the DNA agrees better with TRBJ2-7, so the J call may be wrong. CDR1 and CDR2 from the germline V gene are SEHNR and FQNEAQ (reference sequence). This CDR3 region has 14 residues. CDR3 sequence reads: CASSLALSTYEQYF. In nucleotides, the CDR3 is TGTGCCAGCAGCTTAGCGCTTAGTACCTACGAGCAGTACTTC.

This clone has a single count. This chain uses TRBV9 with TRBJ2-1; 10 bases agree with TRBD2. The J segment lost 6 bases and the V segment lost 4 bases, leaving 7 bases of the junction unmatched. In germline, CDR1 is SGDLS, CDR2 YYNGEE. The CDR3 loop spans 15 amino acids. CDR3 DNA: TGTGCCAGCAGCCTAGGGACTAGCGAGGCCAATGAGCAGTTCTTC. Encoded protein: CASSLGTSEANEQFF. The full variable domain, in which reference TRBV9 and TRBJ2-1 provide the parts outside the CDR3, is DSGVTQTPKHLITATGQRVTLRCSPRSGDLSVYWYQQSLDQGLQFLIQYYNGEERAKGNILERFSAQQFPDLHSELNLSSLELGDSALYFCASSLGTSEANEQFFGPGTRLTVL.

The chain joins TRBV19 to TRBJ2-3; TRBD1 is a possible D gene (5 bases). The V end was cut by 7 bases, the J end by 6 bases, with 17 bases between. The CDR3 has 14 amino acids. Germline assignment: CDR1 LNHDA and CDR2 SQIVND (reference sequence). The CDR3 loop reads CASKAGSGVDTQYF. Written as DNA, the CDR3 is TGTGCCAGTAAGGCAGGGTCGGGTGTGGATACGCAGTATTTT.

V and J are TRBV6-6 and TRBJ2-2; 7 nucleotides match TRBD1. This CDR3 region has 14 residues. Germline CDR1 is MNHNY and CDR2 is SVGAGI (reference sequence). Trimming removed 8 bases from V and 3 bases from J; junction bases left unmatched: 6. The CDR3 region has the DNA TGTGCCAGCTTTAGGGGGCCGGACACCGGGGAGCTGTTTTTT. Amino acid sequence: CASFRGPDTGELFF.

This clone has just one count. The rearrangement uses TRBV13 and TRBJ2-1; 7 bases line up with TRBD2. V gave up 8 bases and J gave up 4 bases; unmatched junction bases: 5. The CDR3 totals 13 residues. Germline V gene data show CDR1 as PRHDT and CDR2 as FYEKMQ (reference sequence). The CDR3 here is CASEIAGYNEQFF. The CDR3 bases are TGTGCCAGCGAGATAGCGGGTTACAATGAGCAGTTCTTC.

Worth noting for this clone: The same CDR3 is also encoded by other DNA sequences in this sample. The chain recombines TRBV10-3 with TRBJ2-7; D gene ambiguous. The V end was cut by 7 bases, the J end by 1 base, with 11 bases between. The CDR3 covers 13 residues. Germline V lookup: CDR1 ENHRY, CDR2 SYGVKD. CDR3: CAITGDSSYEQYF. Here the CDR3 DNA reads TGTGCCATCACGGGCGACTCTTCCTACGAGCAGTACTTC.

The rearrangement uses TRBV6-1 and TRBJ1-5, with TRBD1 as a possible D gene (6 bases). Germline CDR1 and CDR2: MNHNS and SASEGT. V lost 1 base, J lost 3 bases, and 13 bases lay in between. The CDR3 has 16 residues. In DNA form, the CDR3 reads TGTGCCAGCAGTGAAGGGAAGGGGGTGACCAATCAGCCCCAGCATTTT. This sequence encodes CASSEGKGVTNQPQHF.